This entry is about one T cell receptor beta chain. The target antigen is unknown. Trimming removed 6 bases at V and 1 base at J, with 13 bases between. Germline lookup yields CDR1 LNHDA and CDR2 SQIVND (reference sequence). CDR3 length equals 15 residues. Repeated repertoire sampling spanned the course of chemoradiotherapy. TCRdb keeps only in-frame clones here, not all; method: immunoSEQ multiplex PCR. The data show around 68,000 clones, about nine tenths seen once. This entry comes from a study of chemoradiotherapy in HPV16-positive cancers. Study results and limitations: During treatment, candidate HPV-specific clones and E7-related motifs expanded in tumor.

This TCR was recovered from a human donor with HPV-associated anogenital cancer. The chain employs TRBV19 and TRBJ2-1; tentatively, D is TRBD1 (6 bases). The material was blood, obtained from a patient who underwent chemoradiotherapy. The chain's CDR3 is CASSLGGRSYNEQFF. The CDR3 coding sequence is TGTGCCAGTAGCCTAGGGGGACGTTCCTACAATGAGCAGTTCTTC.